This is a list of T cell receptor beta chains from one sample in a study of molecular identifiers for immune sequencing clone quantification. TCRdb analysed the PCR reads with MiXCR anew, one entry per CDR3 protein. The table shows about 510,000 distinct CDR3 sequences, with about a fifth occurring only once. The sequenced sample consisted of naive CD8+ T cells from blood, with Jurkat cell RNA spiked in. These receptors were obtained from a human donor in good health. Some libraries in this study had Jurkat cell RNA spiked in. Each CDR3 is given with its conserved first and last residue. Each record gives: CDR3 protein, J gene, D gene, V gene. D genes are given only for firm matches.

CDR3 protein: CSARGDSPYEQYF; J gene: TRBJ2-7; D gene: .; V gene: TRBV20-1
CDR3 protein: CASSQDTLGGPGELFF; J gene: TRBJ2-2; D gene: .; V gene: TRBV4-3
CDR3 protein: CASSPRGQGGIMNTEAFF; J gene: TRBJ1-1; D gene: TRBD1; V gene: TRBV5-1
CDR3 protein: CSVVQGGNTGELFF; J gene: TRBJ2-2; D gene: TRBD1; V gene: TRBV29-1
CDR3 protein: CASRNRGDRGNTIYF; J gene: TRBJ1-3; D gene: TRBD1; V gene: TRBV12-3/TRBV12-4
CDR3 protein: CAFSSTTSNQPQHF; J gene: TRBJ1-5; D gene: .; V gene: TRBV30
CDR3 protein: CASSYSTEQYF; J gene: TRBJ2-3; D gene: .; V gene: TRBV6-2/TRBV6-3
CDR3 protein: CASSHDGLRYEQYF; J gene: TRBJ2-7; D gene: .; V gene: TRBV6-2/TRBV6-3
CDR3 protein: CASSQSQNTGELFF; J gene: TRBJ2-2; D gene: .; V gene: TRBV4-1
CDR3 protein: CASSIGAGGPEQFF; J gene: TRBJ2-1; D gene: TRBD1; V gene: TRBV19
CDR3 protein: CASSTGLSPLHF; J gene: TRBJ1-6; D gene: .; V gene: TRBV5-5
CDR3 protein: CACSLGLAGGPKQETQYF; J gene: TRBJ2-5; D gene: TRBD2; V gene: TRBV7-6
CDR3 protein: CASSPNRQENQPQHF; J gene: TRBJ1-5; D gene: .; V gene: TRBV5-8
CDR3 protein: CASSFGQGAGQPQHF; J gene: TRBJ1-5; D gene: TRBD1; V gene: TRBV11-2
CDR3 protein: CASSIDHILATNEKLFF; J gene: TRBJ1-4; D gene: .; V gene: TRBV19
CDR3 protein: CASKLSGRAPHEQYF; J gene: TRBJ2-7; D gene: TRBD2; V gene: TRBV2
CDR3 protein: CARSPTGGRGTEAFF; J gene: TRBJ1-1; D gene: TRBD1; V gene: TRBV9
CDR3 protein: CASSRPGQGIETQYF; J gene: TRBJ2-5; D gene: TRBD1; V gene: TRBV12-3/TRBV12-4
CDR3 protein: CATSDSYRGLGGELFF; J gene: TRBJ2-2; D gene: TRBD1; V gene: TRBV24-1
CDR3 protein: CAISEGGVNTEAFF; J gene: TRBJ1-1; D gene: .; V gene: TRBV10-3
CDR3 protein: CASSLTGRADYNEQFF; J gene: TRBJ2-1; D gene: .; V gene: TRBV4-2
CDR3 protein: CASRLTGLAGRDEQYF; J gene: TRBJ2-7; D gene: TRBD2; V gene: TRBV6-5
CDR3 protein: CASSVDWAYYGYTF; J gene: TRBJ1-2; D gene: .; V gene: TRBV18
CDR3 protein: CASSLSLSRQGSNEQFF; J gene: TRBJ2-1; D gene: .; V gene: TRBV7-9
CDR3 protein: CASSYEGQNTEAFF; J gene: TRBJ1-1; D gene: .; V gene: TRBV6-5
CDR3 protein: CASSLLGDEQYF; J gene: TRBJ2-7; D gene: .; V gene: TRBV7-9
CDR3 protein: CVSSTSGGHQETQYF; J gene: TRBJ2-5; D gene: TRBD2; V gene: TRBV2
CDR3 protein: CASRDRVEQYF; J gene: TRBJ2-7; D gene: TRBD1; V gene: TRBV10-3
CDR3 protein: CASSYRRGTGDFYIQYF; J gene: TRBJ2-4; D gene: TRBD1; V gene: TRBV6-2/TRBV6-3
CDR3 protein: CASSLLGGDYEQYF; J gene: TRBJ2-7; D gene: TRBD2; V gene: TRBV27
CDR3 protein: CASSLERGTPNIQYF; J gene: TRBJ2-4; D gene: .; V gene: TRBV5-6
CDR3 protein: CASSAGRGYSNQPQHF; J gene: TRBJ1-5; D gene: .; V gene: TRBV7-9
CDR3 protein: CASRNLAGAPDTQYF; J gene: TRBJ2-3; D gene: TRBD2; V gene: TRBV3-1
CDR3 protein: CASSTLGQGQETQYF; J gene: TRBJ2-5; D gene: TRBD1; V gene: TRBV19
CDR3 protein: CATSSNLGTNEKPFF; J gene: TRBJ1-4; D gene: .; V gene: TRBV15
CDR3 protein: CASSFRISSYNSPLHF; J gene: TRBJ1-6; D gene: .; V gene: TRBV28
CDR3 protein: CASRTRWTGPNNEKLFF; J gene: TRBJ1-4; D gene: TRBD1; V gene: TRBV6-2/TRBV6-3
CDR3 protein: CASSLGTGVAGELFF; J gene: TRBJ2-2; D gene: TRBD1; V gene: TRBV7-6
CDR3 protein: CASSLGLARTNTGELFF; J gene: TRBJ2-2; D gene: .; V gene: TRBV9
CDR3 protein: CASSVPADTQYF; J gene: TRBJ2-3; D gene: .; V gene: TRBV7-9
CDR3 protein: CASSSAGGTNYEQYF; J gene: TRBJ2-7; D gene: TRBD1; V gene: TRBV7-9
CDR3 protein: CASSLSWRGFVQETQYF; J gene: TRBJ2-5; D gene: TRBD2; V gene: TRBV27
CDR3 protein: CASSLGPLSTEAFF; J gene: TRBJ1-1; D gene: .; V gene: TRBV4-1
CDR3 protein: CSVTSGVDYNEQFF; J gene: TRBJ2-1; D gene: .; V gene: TRBV29-1
CDR3 protein: CASSLRGSNGANEKLFF; J gene: TRBJ1-4; D gene: .; V gene: TRBV12-3/TRBV12-4
CDR3 protein: CASSHSDGYYEQYF; J gene: TRBJ2-7; D gene: .; V gene: TRBV14
CDR3 protein: CSASSGRAADTQYF; J gene: TRBJ2-3; D gene: TRBD2; V gene: TRBV20-1
CDR3 protein: CASYGQGPGELFF; J gene: TRBJ2-2; D gene: .; V gene: TRBV27